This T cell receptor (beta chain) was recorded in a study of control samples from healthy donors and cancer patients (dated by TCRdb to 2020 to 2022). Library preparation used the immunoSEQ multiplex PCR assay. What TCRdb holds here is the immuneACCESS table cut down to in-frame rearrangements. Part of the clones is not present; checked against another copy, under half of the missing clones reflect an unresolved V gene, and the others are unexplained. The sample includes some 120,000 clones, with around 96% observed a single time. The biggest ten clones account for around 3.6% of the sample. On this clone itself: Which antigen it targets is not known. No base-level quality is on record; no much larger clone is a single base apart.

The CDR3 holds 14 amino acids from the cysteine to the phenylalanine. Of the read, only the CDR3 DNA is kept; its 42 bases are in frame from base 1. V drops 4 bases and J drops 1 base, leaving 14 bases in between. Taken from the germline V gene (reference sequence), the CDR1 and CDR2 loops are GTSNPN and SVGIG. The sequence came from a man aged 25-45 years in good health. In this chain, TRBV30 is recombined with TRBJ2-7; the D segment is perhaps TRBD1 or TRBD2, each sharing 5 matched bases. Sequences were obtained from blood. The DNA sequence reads TGTGCCTGGAAGAGGGGCCAAACTTCCTACGAGCAGTACTTC. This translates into CAWKRGQTSYEQYF.